Given below is one T cell receptor (beta chain) in context. Its antigen is not identified. The data are from a study of blood T cells in healthy people across ages. It was with a sample-barcoded 5' primer and a J-beta primer mix that a second PCR of roughly 7 to 12 cycles was run. MiXCR, applied by TCRdb to the 5' RACE reads, yields one record per CDR3 protein. The sample yields approximately 2,000,000 distinct CDR3 sequences, 30% to 40% seen once. Regarding the study as a whole: Compared with aged donors, long-lived donors showed fewer expanded clones, suggesting selection.

Sequencing was done on a sample of blood. The receptor was derived from a human donor in good health.

In DNA, the CDR3 is TGCGCCAGCAGCCGCATCCGGGACAGGGGGACTGAAGCTTTCTTT. This translates into CASSRIRDRGTEAFF. This chain links TRBV4-3 with TRBJ1-1; 11 bases are a match to TRBD1. This CDR3 is built from 15 residues. V lost 4 bases and J lost 5; bases outside the gene matches: 6. Germline V gene sequence: CDR1 LGHNA, CDR2 YSLEER.